This TCR beta chain appears in the sequencing data of a study of naive and memory T cell subsets. The germline V gene encodes CDR1 DFQATT and CDR2 SNEGSKA (reference sequence). The CDR3 consists of 11 residues. Deletions cut 0 bases from V and 6 bases from J, with 5 bases between. Study-level results: The RNA method is potentially sensitive to activation and differentiation changes.

The library had UMIs added by 3' ligation of an oligonucleotide to TCR cDNA. Whole blood, roughly 2.5 ml, came from adult healthy volunteers. Cells were not sorted; total RNA input targeted 1 to 1000 ng. This clonotype was seen many times. Its cognate antigen is unknown. Four PCR rounds used nested alpha and beta constant region primers plus the SP2 primer. Alpha and beta constant region primers primed reverse transcription for blood and skin samples. TCRdb recomputed calls from the 5' RACE reads with MiXCR, one row per CDR3 protein. Found here are roughly 60,000 distinct CDR3 sequences, 7.2% of them singletons; the top ten hold 9% to 10%.

This sequence joins TRBV20-1 and TRBJ1-2; no reliable D call. The TCR originated in a male donor in good health. In nucleotides, the CDR3 is TGCAGTGCTAGAGACTGGGATGGCTACACCTTC. Translation gives CSARDWDGYTF.